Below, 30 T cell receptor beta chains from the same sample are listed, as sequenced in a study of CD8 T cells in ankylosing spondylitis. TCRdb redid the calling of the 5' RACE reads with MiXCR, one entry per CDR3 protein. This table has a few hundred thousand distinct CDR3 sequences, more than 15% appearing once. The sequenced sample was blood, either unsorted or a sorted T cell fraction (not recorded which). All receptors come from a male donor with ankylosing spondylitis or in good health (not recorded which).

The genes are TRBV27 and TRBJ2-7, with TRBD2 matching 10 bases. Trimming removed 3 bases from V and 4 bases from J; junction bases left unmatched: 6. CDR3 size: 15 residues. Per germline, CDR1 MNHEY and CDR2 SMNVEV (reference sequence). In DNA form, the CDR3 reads TGTGCCAGCAGTTTTGGGCTAGCGGGAGAGTACGAGCAGTACTTC. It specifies CASSFGLAGEYEQYF.

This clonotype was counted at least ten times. In nucleotides, the CDR3 is TGTGCCAGCAGTGACACCACCAGCACAGATACGCAGTATTTT. Its protein product is CASSDTTSTDTQYF. The V call is TRBV2, the J call TRBJ2-3; D remains unclear. Germline V gene data show CDR1 as SNHLY and CDR2 as FYNNEI. This CDR3 has 14 residues. Trimming shortened V by 3 bases and J by 0 bases, and 7 bases separated the two germline ends.

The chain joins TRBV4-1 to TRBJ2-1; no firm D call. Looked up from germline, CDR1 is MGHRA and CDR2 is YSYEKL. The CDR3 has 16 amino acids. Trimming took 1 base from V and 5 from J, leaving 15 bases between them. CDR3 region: CASSQGGEYWDNEQFF. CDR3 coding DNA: TGCGCCAGCAGCCAAGGCGGAGAATACTGGGACAATGAGCAGTTCTTC.

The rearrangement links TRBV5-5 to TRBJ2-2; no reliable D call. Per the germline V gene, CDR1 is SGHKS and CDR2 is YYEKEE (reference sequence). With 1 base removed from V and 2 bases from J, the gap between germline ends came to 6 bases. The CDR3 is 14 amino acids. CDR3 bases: TGTGCCAGCAGCTTGCTACTTAACACCGGGGAGCTGTTTTTT. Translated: CASSLLLNTGELFF.

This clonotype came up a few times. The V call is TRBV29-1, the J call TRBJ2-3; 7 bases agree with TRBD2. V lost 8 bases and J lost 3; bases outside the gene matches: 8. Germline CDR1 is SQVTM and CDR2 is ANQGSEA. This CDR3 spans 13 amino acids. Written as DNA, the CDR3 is TGCAGCTCCGAGGAGCGGGGAACAGATACGCAGTATTTT. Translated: CSSEERGTDTQYF.

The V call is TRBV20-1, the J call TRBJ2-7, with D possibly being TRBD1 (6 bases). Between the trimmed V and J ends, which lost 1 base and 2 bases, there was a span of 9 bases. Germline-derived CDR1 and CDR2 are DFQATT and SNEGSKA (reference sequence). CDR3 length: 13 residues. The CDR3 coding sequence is TGCAGTGCTAGAGTGGGGGCCACCTACGAGCAGTACTTC. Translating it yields CSARVGATYEQYF.

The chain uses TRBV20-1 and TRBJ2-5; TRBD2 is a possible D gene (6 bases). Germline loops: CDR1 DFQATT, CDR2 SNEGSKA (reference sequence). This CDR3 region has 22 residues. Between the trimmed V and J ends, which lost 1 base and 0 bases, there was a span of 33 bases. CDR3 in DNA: TGCAGTGCTAGAGCTCCCCCCCCCGGGACGGAAGGACTAAAACTAGACCAAGAGACCCAGTACTTC. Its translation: CSARAPPPGTEGLKLDQETQYF.

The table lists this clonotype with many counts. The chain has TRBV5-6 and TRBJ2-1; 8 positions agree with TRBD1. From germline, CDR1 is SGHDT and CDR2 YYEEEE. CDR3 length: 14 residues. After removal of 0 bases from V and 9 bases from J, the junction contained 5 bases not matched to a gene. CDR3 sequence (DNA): TGTGCCAGCAGCTTGGCAGGGGGCTGGGGTGAGCAGTTCTTC. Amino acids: CASSLAGGWGEQFF.

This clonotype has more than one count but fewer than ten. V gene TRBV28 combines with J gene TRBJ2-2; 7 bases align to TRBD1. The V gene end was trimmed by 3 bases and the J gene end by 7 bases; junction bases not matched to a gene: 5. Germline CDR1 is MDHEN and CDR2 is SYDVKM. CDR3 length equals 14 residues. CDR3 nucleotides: TGTGCCAGCAGTTTCATCACAGGGGTCGGGGAGCTGTTTTTT. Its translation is CASSFITGVGELFF.

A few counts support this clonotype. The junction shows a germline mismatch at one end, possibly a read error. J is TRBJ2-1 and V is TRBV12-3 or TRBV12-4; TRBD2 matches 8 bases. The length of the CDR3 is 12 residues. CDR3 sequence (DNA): TGTGCCAGCAGCTTAGCGGGGAGGGAGCAGTTCTTC. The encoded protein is CASSLAGREQFF.

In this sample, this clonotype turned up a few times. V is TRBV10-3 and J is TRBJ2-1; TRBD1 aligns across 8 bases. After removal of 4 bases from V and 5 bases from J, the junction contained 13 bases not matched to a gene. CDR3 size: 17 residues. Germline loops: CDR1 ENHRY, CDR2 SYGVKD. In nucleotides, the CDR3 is TGTGCCATCAGTGGGATCCTGGACAGGGAAGCCCACAATGAGCAGTTCTTC. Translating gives CAISGILDREAHNEQFF.

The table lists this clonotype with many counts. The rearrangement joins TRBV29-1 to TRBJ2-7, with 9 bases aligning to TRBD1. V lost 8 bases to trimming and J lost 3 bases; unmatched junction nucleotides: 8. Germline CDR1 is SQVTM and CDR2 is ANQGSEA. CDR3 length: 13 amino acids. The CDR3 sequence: CSTRQGESYEQYF. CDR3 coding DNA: TGCAGCACCCGACAGGGGGAGAGCTACGAGCAGTACTTC.

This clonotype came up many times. The CDR3 DNA sequence: TGTGCCATCAGTGAGTTATTCGGCGGGAGACGATACGAGCAGTACTTC. Its protein is CAISELFGGRRYEQYF. This chain uses TRBV10-3 with TRBJ2-7; 7 bases line up with TRBD2. Looked up from germline, CDR1 is ENHRY and CDR2 is SYGVKD. Trimming cost V 1 base and J 4 bases; bases outside gene matches: 10. The CDR3 length is 16 residues.

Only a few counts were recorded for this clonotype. The CDR3 DNA reads TGTGCCAGCAGCCAAGTGACGTTCGCAACTAATGAAAAACTGTTTTTT. It codes for CASSQVTFATNEKLFF. The gene calls are TRBV4-2 and TRBJ1-4, with D unresolved. The CDR3 runs 16 residues. CDR1 is LGHNA, CDR2 YNFKEQ, per germline. Trimming took 1 base from V and 0 from J, leaving 9 bases between them.

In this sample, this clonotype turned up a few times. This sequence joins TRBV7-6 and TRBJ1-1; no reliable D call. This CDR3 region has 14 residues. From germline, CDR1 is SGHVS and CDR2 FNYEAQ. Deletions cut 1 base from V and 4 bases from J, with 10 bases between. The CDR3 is CASSLGYLGTEAFF. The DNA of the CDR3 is TGTGCCAGCAGCTTAGGGTATCTGGGCACTGAAGCTTTCTTT.

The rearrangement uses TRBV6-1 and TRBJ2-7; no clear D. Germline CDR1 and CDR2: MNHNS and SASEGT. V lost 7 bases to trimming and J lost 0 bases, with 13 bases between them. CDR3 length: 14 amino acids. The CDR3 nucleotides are TGTGCCAGCACCCCAGCGCCGAGCTCCTACGAGCAGTACTTC. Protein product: CASTPAPSSYEQYF.

The DNA of the CDR3 is TGTGCCACCAGTGATCCTCTAGACCCAACCGGGGCAGATACGCAGTATTTT. It translates to CATSDPLDPTGADTQYF. J is TRBJ2-3 and V is TRBV24-1; D possibly corresponds to TRBD2 (5 bases). The germline CDR1 and CDR2 sequences are KGHDR and SFDVKD. V gave up 3 bases and J gave up 4 bases, with 19 bases separating them. The CDR3 is 17 residues long.

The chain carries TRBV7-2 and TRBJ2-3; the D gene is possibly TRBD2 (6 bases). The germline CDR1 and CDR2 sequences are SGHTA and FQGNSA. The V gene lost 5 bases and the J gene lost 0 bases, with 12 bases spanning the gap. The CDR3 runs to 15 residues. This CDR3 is CASSPGGASTDTQYF. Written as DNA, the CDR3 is TGTGCCAGCAGCCCCGGCGGGGCTAGCACAGATACGCAGTATTTT.

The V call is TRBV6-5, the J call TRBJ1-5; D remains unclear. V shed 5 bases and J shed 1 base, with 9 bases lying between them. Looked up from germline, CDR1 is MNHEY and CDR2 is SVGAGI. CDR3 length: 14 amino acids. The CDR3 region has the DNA TGTGCCAGCAGTCACCTCGACAGCAATCAGCCCCAGCATTTT. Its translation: CASSHLDSNQPQHF.

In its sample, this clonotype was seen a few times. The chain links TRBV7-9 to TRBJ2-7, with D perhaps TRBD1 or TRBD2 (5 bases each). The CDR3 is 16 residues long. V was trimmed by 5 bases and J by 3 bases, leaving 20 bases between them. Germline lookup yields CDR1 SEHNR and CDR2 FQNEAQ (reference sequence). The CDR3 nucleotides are TGTGCCAGCAGCCCGAGCGTCGAGGGGTCTAACTACGAGCAGTACTTC. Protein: CASSPSVEGSNYEQYF.

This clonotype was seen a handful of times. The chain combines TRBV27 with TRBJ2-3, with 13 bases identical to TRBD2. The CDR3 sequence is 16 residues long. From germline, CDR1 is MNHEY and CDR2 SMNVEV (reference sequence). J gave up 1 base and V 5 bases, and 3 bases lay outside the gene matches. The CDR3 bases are TGTGCCAGCAGTCCACTAGCGGGAGGGGGCACAGATACGCAGTATTTT. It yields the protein CASSPLAGGGTDTQYF.

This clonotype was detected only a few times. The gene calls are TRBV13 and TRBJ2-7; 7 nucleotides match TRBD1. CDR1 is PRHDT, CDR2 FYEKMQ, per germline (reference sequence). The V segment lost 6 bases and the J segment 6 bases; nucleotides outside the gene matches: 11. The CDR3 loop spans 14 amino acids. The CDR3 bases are TGTGCCAGCAGGGAATACAGGGGTCAGGGCGAGCAGTACTTC. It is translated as CASREYRGQGEQYF.

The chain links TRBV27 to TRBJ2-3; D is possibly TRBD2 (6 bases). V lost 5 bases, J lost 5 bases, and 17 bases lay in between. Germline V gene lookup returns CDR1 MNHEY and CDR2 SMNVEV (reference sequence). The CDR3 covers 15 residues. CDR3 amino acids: CASSSIAAPGDTQYF. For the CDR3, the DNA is TGTGCCAGCAGTAGCATAGCGGCCCCTGGAGATACGCAGTATTTT.

CDR3 in DNA: TGCGCCAGCAGCCAGATGGACGGCACAGATACGCAGTATTTT. Translated: CASSQMDGTDTQYF. This rearrangement joins TRBV4-1 to TRBJ2-3; D unclear. V was cut by 3 bases and J by 1 base, with 8 bases left in between. The CDR3 contains 14 residues. The germline CDR1 and CDR2 sequences are MGHRA and YSYEKL.

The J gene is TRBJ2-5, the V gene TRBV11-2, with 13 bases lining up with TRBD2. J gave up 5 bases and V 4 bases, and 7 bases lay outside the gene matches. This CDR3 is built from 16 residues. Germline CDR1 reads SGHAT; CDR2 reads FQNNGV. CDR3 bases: TGTGCCAGCAGCTCTCGGACTAGCGGGAGCCTGGAGACCCAGTACTTC. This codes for CASSSRTSGSLETQYF.

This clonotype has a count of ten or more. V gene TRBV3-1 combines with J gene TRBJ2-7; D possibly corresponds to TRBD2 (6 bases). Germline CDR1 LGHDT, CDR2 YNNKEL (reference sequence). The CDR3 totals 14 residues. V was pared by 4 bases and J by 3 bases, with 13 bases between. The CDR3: CASSPGLASYEQYF. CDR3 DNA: TGTGCCAGCAGCCCCGGGCTAGCGAGCTACGAGCAGTACTTC.

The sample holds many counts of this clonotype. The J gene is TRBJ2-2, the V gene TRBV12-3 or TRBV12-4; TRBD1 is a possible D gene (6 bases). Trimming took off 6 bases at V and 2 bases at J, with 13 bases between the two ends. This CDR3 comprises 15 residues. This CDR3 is CASSPRTVNTGELFF. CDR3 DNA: TGTGCCAGCAGCCCCCGGACAGTTAACACCGGGGAGCTGTTTTTT.

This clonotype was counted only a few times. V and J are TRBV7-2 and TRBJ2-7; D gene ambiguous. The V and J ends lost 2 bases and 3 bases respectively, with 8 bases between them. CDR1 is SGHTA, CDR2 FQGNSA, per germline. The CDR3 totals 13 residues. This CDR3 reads CASSLWADYEQYF. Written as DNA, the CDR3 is TGTGCCAGCAGCTTATGGGCGGACTACGAGCAGTACTTC.

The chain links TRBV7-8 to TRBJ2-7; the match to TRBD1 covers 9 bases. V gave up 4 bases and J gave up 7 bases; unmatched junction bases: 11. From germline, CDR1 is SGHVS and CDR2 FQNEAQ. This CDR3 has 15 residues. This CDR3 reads CASSYWTGANGEQYF. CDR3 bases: TGTGCCAGCAGCTATTGGACAGGGGCTAACGGAGAGCAGTACTTC.

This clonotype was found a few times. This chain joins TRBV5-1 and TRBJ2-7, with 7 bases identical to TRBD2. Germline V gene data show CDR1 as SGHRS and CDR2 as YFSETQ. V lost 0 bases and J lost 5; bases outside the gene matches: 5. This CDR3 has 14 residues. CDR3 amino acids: CASSLVGGPDEQYF. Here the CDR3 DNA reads TGCGCCAGCAGCTTGGTGGGAGGGCCGGACGAGCAGTACTTC.